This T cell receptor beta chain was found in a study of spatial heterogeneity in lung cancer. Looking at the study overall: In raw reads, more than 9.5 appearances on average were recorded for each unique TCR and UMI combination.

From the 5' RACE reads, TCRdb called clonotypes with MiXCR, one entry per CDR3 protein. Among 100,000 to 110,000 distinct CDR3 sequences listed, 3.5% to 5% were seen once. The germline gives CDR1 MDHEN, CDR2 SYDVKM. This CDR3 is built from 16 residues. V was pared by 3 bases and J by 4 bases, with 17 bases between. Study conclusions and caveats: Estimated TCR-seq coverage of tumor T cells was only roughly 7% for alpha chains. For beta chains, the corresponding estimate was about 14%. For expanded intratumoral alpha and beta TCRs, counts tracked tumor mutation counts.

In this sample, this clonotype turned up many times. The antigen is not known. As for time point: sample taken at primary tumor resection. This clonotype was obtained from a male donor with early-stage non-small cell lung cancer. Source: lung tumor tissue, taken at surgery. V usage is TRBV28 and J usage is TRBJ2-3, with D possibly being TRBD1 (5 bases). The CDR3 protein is CASSLGLYRGSDTQYF. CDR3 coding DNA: TGTGCCAGCAGTTTGGGGCTCTATAGGGGCTCAGATACGCAGTATTTT. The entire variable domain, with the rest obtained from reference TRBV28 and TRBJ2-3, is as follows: DVKVTQSSRYLVKRTGEKVFLECVQDMDHENMFWYRQDPGLGLRLIYFSYDVKMKEKGDIPEGYSVSREKKERFSLILESASTNQTSMYLCASSLGLYRGSDTQYFGPGTRLTVL.